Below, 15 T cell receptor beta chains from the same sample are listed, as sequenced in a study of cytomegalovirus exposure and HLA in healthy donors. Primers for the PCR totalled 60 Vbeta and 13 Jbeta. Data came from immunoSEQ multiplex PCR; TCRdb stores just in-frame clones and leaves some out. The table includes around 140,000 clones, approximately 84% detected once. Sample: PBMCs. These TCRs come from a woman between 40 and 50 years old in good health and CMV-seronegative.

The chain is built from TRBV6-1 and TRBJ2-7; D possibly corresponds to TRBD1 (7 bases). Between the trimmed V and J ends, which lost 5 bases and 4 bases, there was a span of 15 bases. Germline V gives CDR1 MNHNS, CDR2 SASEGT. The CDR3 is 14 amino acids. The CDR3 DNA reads TGTGCCAGCAGTAGACAGGGTGGGAGGTACGAGCAGTACTTC. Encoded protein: CASSRQGGRYEQYF.

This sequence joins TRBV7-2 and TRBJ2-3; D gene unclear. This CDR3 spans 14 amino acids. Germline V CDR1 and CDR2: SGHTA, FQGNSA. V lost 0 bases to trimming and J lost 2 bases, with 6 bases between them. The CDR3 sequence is CASSLATDTDTQYF. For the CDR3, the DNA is TGTGCCAGCAGCTTAGCTACTGACACAGATACGCAGTATTTT.

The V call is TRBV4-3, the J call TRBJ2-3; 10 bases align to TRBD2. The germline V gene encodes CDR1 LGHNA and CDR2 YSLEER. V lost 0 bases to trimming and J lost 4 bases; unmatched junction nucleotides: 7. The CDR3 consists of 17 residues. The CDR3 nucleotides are TGCGCCAGCAGCCAAGAGTATGAGCGGGAGGGCCCAGATACGCAGTATTTT. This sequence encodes CASSQEYEREGPDTQYF.

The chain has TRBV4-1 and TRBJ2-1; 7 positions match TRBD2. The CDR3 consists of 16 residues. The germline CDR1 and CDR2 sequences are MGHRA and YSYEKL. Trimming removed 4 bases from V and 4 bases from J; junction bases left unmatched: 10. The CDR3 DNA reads TGCGCCAGCAGCCCCGAGGGATTAGCGGGTTACAATGAGCAGTTCTTC. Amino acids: CASSPEGLAGYNEQFF.

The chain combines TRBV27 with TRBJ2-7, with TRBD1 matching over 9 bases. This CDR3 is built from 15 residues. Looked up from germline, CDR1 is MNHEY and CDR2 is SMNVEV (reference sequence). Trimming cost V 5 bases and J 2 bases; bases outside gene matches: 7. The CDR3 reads CASSPGQGLPYEQYF. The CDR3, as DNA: TGTGCCAGCAGTCCCGGACAGGGGCTCCCCTACGAGCAGTACTTC.

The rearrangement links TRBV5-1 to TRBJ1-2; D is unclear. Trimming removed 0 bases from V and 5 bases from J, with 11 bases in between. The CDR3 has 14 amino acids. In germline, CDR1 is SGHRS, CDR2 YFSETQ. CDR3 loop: CASSLGHTRYGYTF. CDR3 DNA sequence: TGCGCCAGCAGCTTGGGGCACACTAGGTATGGCTACACCTTC.

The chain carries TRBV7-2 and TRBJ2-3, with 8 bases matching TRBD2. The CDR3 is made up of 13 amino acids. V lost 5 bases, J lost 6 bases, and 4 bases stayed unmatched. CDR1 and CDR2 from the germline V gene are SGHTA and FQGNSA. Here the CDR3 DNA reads TGTGCCAGCAGCCTGTCGGGAGGGGATACGCAGTATTTT. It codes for CASSLSGGDTQYF.

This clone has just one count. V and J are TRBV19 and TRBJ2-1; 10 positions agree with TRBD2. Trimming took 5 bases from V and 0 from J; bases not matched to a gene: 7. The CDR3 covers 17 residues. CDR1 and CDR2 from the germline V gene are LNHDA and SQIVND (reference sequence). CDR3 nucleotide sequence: TGTGCCAGTAGTCGCGGACTAGCGGCAAGCTCCTACAATGAGCAGTTCTTC. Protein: CASSRGLAASSYNEQFF.

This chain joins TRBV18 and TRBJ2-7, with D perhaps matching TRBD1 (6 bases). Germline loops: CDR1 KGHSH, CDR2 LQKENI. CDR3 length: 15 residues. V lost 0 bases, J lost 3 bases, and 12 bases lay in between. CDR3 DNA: TGTGCCAGCTCACCACCTTGGACAGAGAGCTACGAGCAGTACTTC. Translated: CASSPPWTESYEQYF.

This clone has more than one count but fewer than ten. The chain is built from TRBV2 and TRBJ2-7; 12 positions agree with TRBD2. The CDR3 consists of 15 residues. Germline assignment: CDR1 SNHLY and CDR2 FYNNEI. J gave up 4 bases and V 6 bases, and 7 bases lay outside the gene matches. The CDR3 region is CASRALAGGPYEQYF. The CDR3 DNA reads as TGTGCCAGCAGGGCCCTAGCGGGAGGGCCTTACGAGCAGTACTTC.

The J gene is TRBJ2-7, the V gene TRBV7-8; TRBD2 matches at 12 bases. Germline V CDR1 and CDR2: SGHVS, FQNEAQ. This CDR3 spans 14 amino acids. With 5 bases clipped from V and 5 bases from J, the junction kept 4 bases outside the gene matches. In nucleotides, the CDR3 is TGTGCCAGCAGCCTCAGACTAGCGGGAGACGAGCAGTACTTC. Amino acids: CASSLRLAGDEQYF.

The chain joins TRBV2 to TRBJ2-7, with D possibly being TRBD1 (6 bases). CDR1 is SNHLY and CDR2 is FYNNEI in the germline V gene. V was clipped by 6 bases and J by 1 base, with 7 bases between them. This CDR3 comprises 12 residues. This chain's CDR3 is CASRGQSYEQYF. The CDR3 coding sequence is TGTGCCAGCAGAGGACAGTCCTACGAGCAGTACTTC.

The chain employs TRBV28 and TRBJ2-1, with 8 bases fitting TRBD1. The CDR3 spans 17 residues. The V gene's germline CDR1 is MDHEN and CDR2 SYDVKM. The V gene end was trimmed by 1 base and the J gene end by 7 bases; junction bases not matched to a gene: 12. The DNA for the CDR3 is TGTGCCAGCAGTTTATTGGGGGTTGGGACAGGAGCTAATGAGCAGTTCTTC. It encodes CASSLLGVGTGANEQFF.

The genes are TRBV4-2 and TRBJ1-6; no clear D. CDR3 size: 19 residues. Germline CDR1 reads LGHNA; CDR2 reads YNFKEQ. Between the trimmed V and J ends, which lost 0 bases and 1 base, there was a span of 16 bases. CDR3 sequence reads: CASSQEFFGNPSYNSPLHF. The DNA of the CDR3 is TGTGCCAGCAGCCAAGAGTTTTTTGGCAACCCATCCTATAATTCACCCCTCCACTTT.

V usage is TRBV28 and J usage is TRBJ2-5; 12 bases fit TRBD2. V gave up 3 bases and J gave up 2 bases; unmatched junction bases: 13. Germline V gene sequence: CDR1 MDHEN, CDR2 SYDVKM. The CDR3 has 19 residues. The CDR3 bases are TGTGCCAGCAGTTTCTACTTCTCCCCTAGCGGGAGGGAACAAGAGACCCAGTACTTC. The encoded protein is CASSFYFSPSGREQETQYF.